These T cell receptor beta chains were read from a single sample in a study of blood T cell repertoires in COVID-19. Sequencing was performed with immunoSEQ multiplex PCR; in TCRdb, only in-frame clones are kept and a portion is missing. The data show about 140,000 clones, around nine tenths seen once. The sample taken for sequencing was peripheral blood. The receptors were sampled from a human donor in a cohort sampled during active COVID-19. CDR3s include the opening cysteine and the closing phenylalanine or tryptophan. The D gene is left open where the match is weak. Rows give clone size only sometimes, using once, few, many, or a class for an expanded clone.

D gene,clone size,V gene,J gene,CDR3 DNA,CDR3 protein
-,-,TRBV9,TRBJ2-1,TGTGCCAGCAGCGTAAGTGGGGGGAAGGGTCCCAAGCAGTTCTTC,CASSVSGGKGPKQFF
-,once,TRBV28,TRBJ2-7,TGTGCCAGCAGTTCAATGACAGCTTTGGTTGCGGGATCCTACGAGCAGTACTTC,CASSSMTALVAGSYEQYF
-,-,TRBV27,TRBJ2-4,TGTGCCAGCAGTCCGTCCCCAGGGATAGCCAAAAACATTCAGTACTTC,CASSPSPGIAKNIQYF
-,once,TRBV10-2,TRBJ2-7,TGCGCCAGCAGTGAGTCGAGGGCAGCGAGCTACGAGCAGTACTTC,CASSESRAASYEQYF
-,-,TRBV29-1,TRBJ2-3,TGCAGCGTTGACGGGGGAGCCACAGATACGCAGTATTTT,CSVDGGATDTQYF
-,-,TRBV28,TRBJ1-5,TGTGCCAGCAGTTTGCGAGGGTCTAAGCCCCAGCATTTT,CASSLRGSKPQHF
-,-,TRBV25-1,TRBJ2-1,TGTGCCAGCAGTGAATTAGGAGTTGTTGAGCAGTTCTTC,CASSELGVVEQFF
TRBD2,-,TRBV5-6,TRBJ2-7,TGTGCCAGCAGCTTGCTAAAACCGGGACTAGCGGGCACCTCCTACGAGCAGTACTTC,CASSLLKPGLAGTSYEQYF
-,-,TRBV30,TRBJ1-1,TGTGCCTGGAGTGTCCCACAACGGGGCACTGAAGCTTTCTTT,CAWSVPQRGTEAFF
TRBD2,-,TRBV7-2,TRBJ2-3,TGTGCCAGCAGCCTAGCCGGGGGGGGAGGTGGAACAGATACGCAGTATTTT,CASSLAGGGGGTDTQYF
TRBD1,-,TRBV5-1,TRBJ1-1,TGCGCCAGCAGCTCCGGGACAGCGTCAAGGGGCACTGAAGCTTTCTTT,CASSSGTASRGTEAFF
-,-,TRBV19,TRBJ1-1,TGTGCCAGTAGTGGCCAAGGGACACAGAACACTGAAGCTTTCTTT,CASSGQGTQNTEAFF
TRBD2,-,TRBV5-1,TRBJ2-3,TGCGCCAGCAGCTTGGCTAGCGGCACTAGCACAGATACGCAGTATTTT,CASSLASGTSTDTQYF
-,-,TRBV10-1,TRBJ2-2,TGCGCCAGCAGCCAAAGTGACTCCGGGGAGCTGTTTTTT,CASSQSDSGELFF
-,-,TRBV7-3,TRBJ2-2,TGTGCCAGCAGCAGAGGGAGTAGGTCCACCGGGGAGCTGTTTTTT,CASSRGSRSTGELFF
-,-,TRBV7-2,TRBJ2-1,TGTGCCAGCAGCTTGGGCTATCATTCGCAGTTCTTC,CASSLGYHSQFF
-,-,TRBV5-1,TRBJ2-5,TGCGCCAGCAGCCAGGGAACGTTCCAAGAGACCCAGTACTTC,CASSQGTFQETQYF
-,-,TRBV9,TRBJ1-6,TGTGCCAGCAGCGCTAGGCAGGGATTGGATTCACCCCTCCACTTT,CASSARQGLDSPLHF